The clone carrying this TCR beta chain appeared a few times. The antigen is unknown. The data derive from a study of cytomegalovirus exposure and HLA in healthy donors. The study's findings and limits: In a later analysis, a missense DCLRE1C variant was linked to TCR beta V- and J-gene trimming. The authors assumed roughly uniform sequencing depth across donors for presence/absence analyses.

CDR1 MNHEY and CDR2 SVGAGI come from the germline V gene. This CDR3 has 15 amino acids. V shed 4 bases and J shed 2 bases, with 12 bases lying between them. Vbeta (60) and Jbeta (13) primers were used in the PCR. Produced via immunoSEQ multiplex PCR; TCRdb's table is partial and in-frame only. The sample lists more than 90,000 clones; roughly 82% were seen once. The donors (healthy individuals) were bone marrow donors. The rearrangement joins TRBV6-5 to TRBJ1-5; unclear D gene. The sequence was collected from a human donor in good health. The sequencing input was PBMCs. CDR3 amino acids: CASSSELPGNQPQHF. CDR3 DNA sequence: TGTGCCAGCAGTTCAGAACTACCAGGCAATCAGCCCCAGCATTTT.